The entry below describes one T cell receptor (beta chain). The antigen remains unidentified. PCR primers comprised 60 Vbeta and 13 Jbeta primers. TCRdb's copy holds only in-frame clones and misses some; the assay was immunoSEQ multiplex PCR. This repertoire includes roughly 41,000 clones. This entry comes from a study of cytomegalovirus exposure and HLA in healthy donors. The study's findings and limits: The dataset shows that most TCR sequences were rare, while some public TCRs occurred in many donors. TCR beta chains numbering about 160 were designated cytomegalovirus-associated. In a later analysis, TCR beta V- and J-gene trimming showed a link to a missense DCLRE1C variant.

Germline loops: CDR1 SEHNR, CDR2 FQNEAQ (reference sequence). V lost 5 bases, J lost 2 bases, and 16 bases lay in between. The CDR3 covers 15 residues. The clonotype comes from a middle-aged woman in good health and CMV-seronegative. The specimen sequenced was PBMCs. J is TRBJ2-7 and V is TRBV7-9, with D possibly TRBD1 on 5 matching bases. The DNA of the CDR3 is TGTGCCAGCAGCCCCGCCCCACCAGGGACCTACGAGCAGTACTTC. This codes for CASSPAPPGTYEQYF. Variable domain in full (rest from reference TRBV7-9 and TRBJ2-7): DTGVSQNPRHKITKRGQNVTFRCDPISEHNRLYWYRQTLGQGPEFLTYFQNEAQLEKSRLLSDRFSAERPKGSFSTLEIQRTEQGDSAMYLCASSPAPPGTYEQYFGPGTRLTVT.